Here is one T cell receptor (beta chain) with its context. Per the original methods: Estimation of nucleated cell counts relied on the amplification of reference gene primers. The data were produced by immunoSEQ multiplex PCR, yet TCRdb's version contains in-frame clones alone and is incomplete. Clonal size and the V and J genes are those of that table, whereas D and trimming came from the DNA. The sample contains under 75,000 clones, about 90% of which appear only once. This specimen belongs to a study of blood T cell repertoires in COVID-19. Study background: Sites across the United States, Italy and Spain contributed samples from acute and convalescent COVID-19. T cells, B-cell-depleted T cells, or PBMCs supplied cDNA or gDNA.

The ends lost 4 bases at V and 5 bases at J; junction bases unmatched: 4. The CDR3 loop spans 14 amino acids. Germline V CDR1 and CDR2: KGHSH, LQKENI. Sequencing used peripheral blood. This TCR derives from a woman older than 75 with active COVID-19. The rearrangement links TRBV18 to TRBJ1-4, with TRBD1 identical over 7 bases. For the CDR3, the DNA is TGTGCCAGCTCACGCGGGACAGACAATGAAAAACTGTTTTTT. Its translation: CASSRGTDNEKLFF. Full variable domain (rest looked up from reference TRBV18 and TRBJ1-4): NAGVMQNPRHLVRRRGQEARLRCSPMKGHSHVYWYRQLPEEGLKFMVYLQKENIIDESGMPKERFSAEFPKEGPSILRIQQVVRGDSAAYFCASSRGTDNEKLFFGSGTQLSVL.